Included here is one TCR beta chain sequence, with context. This specimen belongs to a study of CD8+ T cells in alopecia areata. Isolated RNA was reverse transcribed into cDNA used as the sequencing template. Method: immunoSEQ multiplex PCR; TCRdb's copy keeps in-frame clones and lacks some. There are approximately 99,000 clones in the sample; 55% to 70% occur only once, and around a quarter lies in the top ten. Alopecia areata patients gave lesional scalp punch biopsies and peripheral blood samples. Both CD4+ and CD8+ T cells were separated by sorting PBMCs. Germline V gene lookup returns CDR1 SGHVS and CDR2 FNYEAQ. V was clipped by 5 bases and J by 0 bases; unmatched bases: 10. The CDR3 consists of 16 residues.

The chain is built from TRBV7-6 and TRBJ2-7; 7 nucleotides match TRBD2. The TCR sequence derives from a human donor with alopecia areata. Sequenced input: NKG2D-low CD8+ T cells sorted from blood. CDR3 bases: TGTGCCAGCAGCAGACGTACGGGACTAAGCTCCTACGAGCAGTACTTC. Translating it yields CASSRRTGLSSYEQYF. Using reference TRBV7-6 and TRBJ2-7 for the parts outside the CDR3, the full variable domain is GAGVSQSPRYKVTKRGQDVALRCDPISGHVSLYWYRQALGQGPEFLTYFNYEAQQDKSGLPNDRFSAERPEGSISTLTIQRTEQRDSAMYRCASSRRTGLSSYEQYFGPGTRLTVT.